The T cell receptor (beta chain) described here comes from a study of T cells in Graves' hyperthyroidism and ophthalmopathy (dated by TCRdb to the late 2010s). Broadly, across the study: A discovery cohort of around 98 patients, approximately 45 with Graves' ophthalmopathy and approximately 57 with stable Graves' hyperthyroidism, was used to find distinguishing TCR V-J signatures. Once sampling was done, hyperthyroidism patients were given methimazole at a starting dose of 30 mg daily, whereas ophthalmopathy patients were given high-dose intravenous methylprednisolone. Prospective prediction of ophthalmopathy was tested in an independent validation cohort consisting of about 19 hyperthyroidism patients and more than 15 patients who later progressed to ophthalmopathy. The 100 or so discovery patients were randomly split 7:3 into training and test sets. The study also compared thyroid tissue and blood T-cell repertoires from over 5 Graves' hyperthyroidism patients. The paper reports TCR Vbeta CDR3 sequencing of approximately 130 peripheral blood samples: under 45 ophthalmopathy, about 75 hyperthyroidism and around 17 progressor patients.

Any patient with an uncontrolled infection, another autoimmune disease, pregnancy or lactation was excluded. Clinical symptoms, serum thyroxine and TRAb, thyroid ultrasound, and orbital computed tomography formed the basis for the diagnoses. Trizol reagent was used to extract total RNA, and RNA quality was then checked on an Agilent 2100 Bioanalyzer. The TCR beta CDR3 regions were amplified from the RNA transcripts. A first-round RT-PCR of the TCR CDR3 used the HTBI primer set with the Qiagen OneStep RT-PCR kit. A second multiplex PCR round built the libraries, followed by size selection and purification. Paired-end sequencing of the libraries was performed with 100 bp reads on an Illumina HiSeq2000. On the authors' methods: SOAPnuke was used to process the raw data, removing reads that contained adapters or uncalled bases, had a mean Phred below 15, or lacked an exact match to the constant primer or identifier. High-quality paired reads were merged using COPE v1.2.5, and each unique nucleotide sequence was defined as a clonotype. MiTCR v1.1 was used to align the clonotypes against IMGT TRBV, TRBD and TRBJ reference segments. The analysis was restricted to V-J combinations with a frequency above 0.0001, which together covered roughly 99% of the repertoires. The TCS score was defined as F50 (clonal expansion) divided by E x V (chaos), with BLOSUM62-based TCRdist calculated between CDR3 peptides within each V-J. Welch's t-statistics and random forest reduced some 510 V-J features to 10 to 15, which were used in a naive Bayes classifier (R e1071). The similarity between thyroid and blood repertoires was quantified using the Morisita-Horn index. TCRdb passed the public sequencing reads through fastp at Q25 and MiXCR, retaining productive beta sequences. Duplicate CDR3 protein sequences are folded into a single record with the most common DNA and genes. The V and J calls come from TCRdb's annotation, not from the publication. The sample table shows about 570,000 distinct CDR3 sequences, and roughly 46% are seen once. The top ten hold 15% to 20% of the sample.

This clonotype was counted ten times or more. Its target antigen remains unknown. Base qualities are not provided; no much larger clone lies one nucleotide away. Summary of the overall study and its limitations: No statistical method was used to set the sample size in advance, and investigators knew the group allocation. Most expanded thyroid clonotypes (frequency above 0.001) were also detected in blood, suggesting blood repertoires may reflect thyroid immune responses. In validation, the model predicted progression to ophthalmopathy a median of about 5.9 months before onset, with over 55% sensitivity and roughly 73% specificity. Ophthalmopathy was separated from stable hyperthyroidism by a 13 V-J signature model, with approximately 90% sensitivity and about 81% specificity obtained in cross-validation and 80%/75% obtained in testing.

The sample taken for sequencing was peripheral blood or thyroid tissue (not recorded which). The receptor was isolated from an adult woman with Graves' disease, either hyperthyroidism or ophthalmopathy (not recorded which).

The nucleotide sequence is TGCAGTGCAAATATCGGACAGGGGGATAATTCACCCCTCCACTTT. The translation is CSANIGQGDNSPLHF. The rearrangement joined TRBV20-1 to TRBJ1-6, with TRBD1 matching 10 junction bases. Compared with germline, V lacks 6 bases and J lacks 5 bases; bases without a gene match: 7. Including cysteine and phenylalanine, the CDR3 has 15 amino acids. Only the CDR3 region is kept as DNA, spanning 45 bases read in frame from base 1. The germline V gene (reference sequence) sets CDR1 to DFQATT and CDR2 to SNEGSKA.